This passage covers 25 T cell receptor beta chains from one sample sequenced in a study of lymphopenia after photon versus proton radiotherapy. The data were produced by immunoSEQ multiplex PCR, yet TCRdb's version contains in-frame clones alone and is incomplete. Of about 160,000 clones listed, more than 85% are singletons. The sequenced sample was peripheral blood, obtained from a patient treated with photon-based radiotherapy. These receptors were taken from a man aged 50-60 years with gastric cancer.

This sequence joins TRBV7-3 and TRBJ2-5; the match to TRBD2 covers 9 bases. Germline values: CDR1 SGHTA, CDR2 FQGTGA. The ends lost 3 bases at V and 3 bases at J; junction bases unmatched: 8. The CDR3 is 16 amino acids. This chain's CDR3 is CASSFVSGRSEETQYF. Here the CDR3 DNA reads TGTGCCAGCAGCTTCGTCAGCGGGAGGTCGGAAGAGACCCAGTACTTC. The whole variable domain, remainder taken from reference TRBV7-3 and TRBJ2-5, is GAGVSQTPSNKVTEKGKYVELRCDPISGHTALYWYRQSLGQGPEFLIYFQGTGAADDSGLPNDRFFAVRPEGSVSTLKIQRTERGDSAVYLCASSFVSGRSEETQYFGPGTRLLVL.

V gene TRBV30 combines with J gene TRBJ2-7; TRBD2 matches at 7 bases. CDR1 and CDR2 (germline): GTSNPN, SVGIG (reference sequence). V shed 5 bases, J shed 3 bases, and the junction held 10 bases outside the gene matches. The CDR3 contains 14 residues. The CDR3 loop reads CAWQRGGGNYEQYF. The CDR3 nucleotides are TGTGCCTGGCAGAGGGGCGGGGGAAACTACGAGCAGTACTTC.

The V and J genes are TRBV5-4 and TRBJ1-5; TRBD1 aligns across 12 bases. In germline, CDR1 is SGHNT, CDR2 YYREEE (reference sequence). This CDR3 is built from 16 residues. V shed 5 bases and J 6 bases; nucleotides not matched to a gene: 9. In DNA, the CDR3 is TGTGCCAGCAGTTACTTCGGGACAGGGGGCCGTCAGCCCCAGCATTTT. This gives the protein CASSYFGTGGRQPQHF.

The chain carries TRBV30 and TRBJ2-6; D uncertain. Trimming took off 2 bases at V and 0 bases at J, with 11 bases between the two ends. The germline CDR1 and CDR2 sequences are GTSNPN and SVGIG (reference sequence). CDR3 length equals 16 residues. In DNA, the CDR3 is TGTGCCTGGAGTAGGGCAGCCCTCTCTGGGGCCAACGTCCTGACTTTC. It codes for CAWSRAALSGANVLTF.

The chain joins TRBV6-4 to TRBJ2-3, with 8 bases identical to TRBD2. The CDR3 spans 13 residues. Germline V gene data show CDR1 as MRHNA and CDR2 as SNTAGT. Trimming cost V 3 bases and J 5 bases; bases outside gene matches: 1. The CDR3 protein is CASSDTSGDTQYF. CDR3 in DNA: TGTGCCAGCAGTGATACTAGCGGAGATACGCAGTATTTT.

The J gene is TRBJ2-2, the V gene TRBV6-6; TRBD1 matches at 7 bases. Per the germline V gene, CDR1 is MNHNY and CDR2 is SVGAGI (reference sequence). V lost 8 bases to trimming and J lost 3 bases; unmatched junction nucleotides: 9. The CDR3 loop spans 15 amino acids. Here the CDR3 DNA reads TGTGCCAGCGTCAAAGGGGGCGAAGACACCGGGGAGCTGTTTTTT. It is translated as CASVKGGEDTGELFF.

The chain carries TRBV19 and TRBJ2-1; no definite D call. Germline assignment: CDR1 LNHDA and CDR2 SQIVND (reference sequence). CDR3 length equals 16 residues. Deletions cut 6 bases from V and 5 bases from J, with 20 bases between. For the CDR3, the DNA is TGTGCCAGTAGCCCCAGTAAGCGACTTACCCACAATGAGCAGTTCTTC. Protein sequence: CASSPSKRLTHNEQFF.

The J gene is TRBJ1-1, the V gene TRBV28; D unresolved. Germline V CDR1 and CDR2: MDHEN, SYDVKM. Trimming shortened V by 0 bases and J by 1 base, and 15 bases separated the two germline ends. The CDR3 has 17 residues. The CDR3 sequence is CASSLWSGGRRNTEAFF. CDR3 DNA: TGTGCCAGCAGTTTATGGTCAGGCGGAAGACGGAACACTGAAGCTTTCTTT. Together with reference TRBV28 and TRBJ1-1, the CDR3 gives the full variable domain: DVKVTQSSRYLVKRTGEKVFLECVQDMDHENMFWYRQDPGLGLRLIYFSYDVKMKEKGDIPEGYSVSREKKERFSLILESASTNQTSMYLCASSLWSGGRRNTEAFFGQGTRLTVV.

The chain recombines TRBV5-1 with TRBJ2-3, with 7 nucleotides matching TRBD2. The V segment lost 4 bases and the J segment 5 bases; nucleotides outside the gene matches: 7. Germline values: CDR1 SGHRS, CDR2 YFSETQ. This CDR3 contains 14 residues. This CDR3 reads CASSIRTREDTQYF. As DNA, the CDR3 is TGCGCCAGCAGCATCCGGACTAGAGAAGATACGCAGTATTTT.

V and J are TRBV27 and TRBJ1-5, with a possible D match to TRBD1 (6 bases). Germline CDR1 and CDR2: MNHEY and SMNVEV (reference sequence). The V end lost 5 bases, the J end lost 2 bases, and 13 bases lay between the germline ends. The CDR3 has 15 residues. In nucleotides, the CDR3 is TGTGCCAGCAGTGGGGGGCAGTTTGGCAATCAGCCCCAGCATTTT. Its protein is CASSGGQFGNQPQHF.

V is TRBV6-6 and J is TRBJ1-4; the D gene is possibly TRBD1 (5 bases). Germline CDR1 MNHNY, CDR2 SVGAGI (reference sequence). This CDR3 contains 16 residues. Trimming took off 2 bases at V and 8 bases at J, with 18 bases between the two ends. CDR3 nucleotides: TGTGCCAGCAGTTACGGGCTCGGGGCGGTAGTCGAAAAACTGTTTTTT. Its translation is CASSYGLGAVVEKLFF.

This clone was observed a single time. J is TRBJ2-5 and V is TRBV6-1; 9 nucleotides agree with TRBD1. Germline CDR1 reads MNHNS; CDR2 reads SASEGT. Trimming removed 2 bases from V and 6 bases from J; junction bases left unmatched: 10. This CDR3 contains 16 residues. CDR3 nucleotide sequence: TGTGCCAGCAGTGAACCCCGGACAGGGGAGAGTAAGACCCAGTACTTC. Residues: CASSEPRTGESKTQYF.

This chain connects TRBV19 to TRBJ1-2; the D gene is possibly TRBD1 (5 bases). V lost 3 bases and J 13 bases, leaving 12 bases between the germline ends. Looked up from germline, CDR1 is LNHDA and CDR2 is SQIVND (reference sequence). The CDR3 length is 11 residues. CDR3 sequence (DNA): TGTGCCAGTAGTATTGGAGGGGACCTCACCTTC. Translation gives CASSIGGDLTF.

The rearrangement links TRBV9 to TRBJ1-1; tentatively, D is TRBD1 (5 bases). Germline CDR1 SGDLS, CDR2 YYNGEE. V lost 0 bases, J lost 6 bases, and 12 bases lay in between. This CDR3 comprises 14 residues. CDR3 sequence: CASSVEGESAEAFF. The CDR3 nucleotides are TGTGCCAGCAGCGTAGAAGGGGAATCCGCTGAAGCTTTCTTT.

The rearrangement links TRBV7-3 to TRBJ2-2; tentatively, D is TRBD1 (6 bases). The CDR3 length is 15 residues. Trimming removed 0 bases at V and 1 base at J, with 6 bases between. The germline V gene has CDR1 SGHTA and CDR2 FQGTGA. The CDR3 region has the DNA TGTGCCAGCAGCTTAACAGGGGGGAACACCGGGGAGCTGTTTTTT. Amino acids: CASSLTGGNTGELFF.

The rearrangement links TRBV6-5 to TRBJ1-1; D unclear. Germline V gene data show CDR1 as MNHEY and CDR2 as SVGAGI. Between the trimmed V and J ends, which lost 5 bases and 7 bases, there was a span of 11 bases. The CDR3 sequence is 12 residues long. As DNA, the CDR3 is TGTGCCAGCAGTCTCCGGGGTAGTGAAGCTTTCTTT. Amino acids: CASSLRGSEAFF.

The genes are TRBV15 and TRBJ2-3; 7 bases match TRBD1. This CDR3 is built from 15 residues. Trimming removed 6 bases from V and 5 bases from J; junction bases left unmatched: 11. Germline loops: CDR1 LNHNV, CDR2 YYDKDF (reference sequence). The CDR3 DNA is TGTGCCACCAGTTTAGGGGGCGCGAAGGTAGATACGCAGTATTTT. Amino acids: CATSLGGAKVDTQYF.

The rearrangement uses TRBV14 and TRBJ2-5; D is ambiguous. Between the trimmed V and J ends, which lost 4 bases and 5 bases, there was a span of 5 bases. The CDR3 sequence is 11 residues long. Germline assignment: CDR1 SGHDN and CDR2 FVKESK. CDR3 amino acids: CASSRFETQYF. The DNA for the CDR3 is TGTGCCAGCAGCCGGTTTGAGACCCAGTACTTC.

As DNA, the CDR3 is TGCGCCAGCAGCTTTGGGAGGGTGGGGACAGATACGCAGTATTTT. Translating it yields CASSFGRVGTDTQYF. The chain joins TRBV5-1 to TRBJ2-3, with 7 bases aligning to TRBD2. The CDR3 covers 15 residues. V shed 2 bases and J 3 bases; nucleotides not matched to a gene: 6. The V gene's germline CDR1 is SGHRS and CDR2 YFSETQ.

The chain employs TRBV7-9 and TRBJ2-1; TRBD1 might be the D (5 bases). The germline V and J ends were trimmed by 6 bases and 2 bases, with 17 bases remaining between them. The V gene's germline CDR1 is SEHNR and CDR2 FQNEAQ (reference sequence). This CDR3 has 16 amino acids. Here the CDR3 reads CASRPRDTEAYNEQFF. DNA for the CDR3: TGTGCCAGCAGACCCAGGGATACAGAGGCCTACAATGAGCAGTTCTTC.

This rearrangement joins TRBV9 to TRBJ2-3; 10 bases map to TRBD2. This CDR3 has 16 amino acids. The germline V gene has CDR1 SGDLS and CDR2 YYNGEE. J lost 1 base, V lost 0 bases, and 2 bases had no gene match. DNA for the CDR3: TGTGCCAGCAGCGTAGTCCTAGCGGGAGGCACAGATACGCAGTATTTT. Translating it yields CASSVVLAGGTDTQYF. Variable domain in full (rest from reference TRBV9 and TRBJ2-3): DSGVTQTPKHLITATGQRVTLRCSPRSGDLSVYWYQQSLDQGLQFLIQYYNGEERAKGNILERFSAQQFPDLHSELNLSSLELGDSALYFCASSVVLAGGTDTQYFGPGTRLTVL.

V gene TRBV18 combines with J gene TRBJ2-5, with D possibly matching TRBD2 (7 bases). The CDR3 runs 14 residues. CDR1 and CDR2 (germline): KGHSH, LQKENI. Trimming stripped 6 bases from V and 5 bases from J, with 16 bases between. CDR3 loop: CASSLRGGEETQYF. In nucleotides, the CDR3 is TGTGCCAGCTCCCTAAGGGGGGGAGAGGAGACCCAGTACTTC.

This clone was seen at least ten times. The chain uses TRBV28 and TRBJ1-5; perhaps TRBD1 as D (5 bases). This CDR3 has 17 amino acids. Germline V gives CDR1 MDHEN, CDR2 SYDVKM. V lost 5 bases and J lost 1, with 18 bases in between. This chain's CDR3 is CASSPPPRVRSNQPQHF. Here the CDR3 DNA reads TGTGCCAGCAGTCCACCACCCAGGGTTAGGAGCAATCAGCCCCAGCATTTT.

This clone showed up just once. The rearrangement links TRBV5-1 to TRBJ2-1; D not certain. CDR1 and CDR2 from the germline V gene are SGHRS and YFSETQ. The CDR3 covers 13 residues. The V and J ends lost 4 bases and 7 bases respectively, with 12 bases between them. The CDR3 DNA is TGCGCCAGCAGCGCCTCCGGAACGAATGAGCAGTTCTTC. This gives the protein CASSASGTNEQFF.

The chain employs TRBV6-1 and TRBJ2-7; D gene unclear. Germline CDR1 reads MNHNS; CDR2 reads SASEGT. The CDR3 consists of 13 residues. The V gene lost 3 bases and the J gene lost 7 bases, with 13 bases spanning the gap. The CDR3 region has the DNA TGTGCCAGCAGTGAGAGCCCCTTTCGAGAGCAGTACTTC. Its translation is CASSESPFREQYF.